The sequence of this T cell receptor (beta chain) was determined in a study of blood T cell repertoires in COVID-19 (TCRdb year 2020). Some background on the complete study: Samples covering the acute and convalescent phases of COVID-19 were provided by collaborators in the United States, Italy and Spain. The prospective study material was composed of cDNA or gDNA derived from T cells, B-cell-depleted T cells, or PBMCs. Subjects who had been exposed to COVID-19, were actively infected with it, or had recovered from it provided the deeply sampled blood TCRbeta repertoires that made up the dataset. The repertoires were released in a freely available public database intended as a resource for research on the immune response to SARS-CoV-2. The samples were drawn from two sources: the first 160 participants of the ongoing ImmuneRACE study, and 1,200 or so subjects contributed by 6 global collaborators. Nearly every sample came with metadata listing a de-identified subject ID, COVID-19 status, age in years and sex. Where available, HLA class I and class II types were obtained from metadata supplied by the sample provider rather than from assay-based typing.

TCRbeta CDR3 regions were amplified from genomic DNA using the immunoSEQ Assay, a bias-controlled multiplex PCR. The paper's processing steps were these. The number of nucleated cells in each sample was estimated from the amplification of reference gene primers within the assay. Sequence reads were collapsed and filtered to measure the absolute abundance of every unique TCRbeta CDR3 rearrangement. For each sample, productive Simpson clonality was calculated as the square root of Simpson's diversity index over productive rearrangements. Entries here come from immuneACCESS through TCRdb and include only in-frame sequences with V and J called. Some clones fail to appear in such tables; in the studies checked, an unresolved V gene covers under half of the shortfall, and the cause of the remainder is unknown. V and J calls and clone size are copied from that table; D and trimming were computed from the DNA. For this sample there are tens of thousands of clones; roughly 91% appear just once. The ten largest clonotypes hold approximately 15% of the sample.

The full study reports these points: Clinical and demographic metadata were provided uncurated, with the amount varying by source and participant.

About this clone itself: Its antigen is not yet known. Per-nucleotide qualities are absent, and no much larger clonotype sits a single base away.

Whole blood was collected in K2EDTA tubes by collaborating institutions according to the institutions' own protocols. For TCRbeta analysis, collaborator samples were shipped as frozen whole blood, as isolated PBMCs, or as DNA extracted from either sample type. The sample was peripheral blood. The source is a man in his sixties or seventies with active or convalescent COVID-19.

In nucleotides, the sequence is TGTGCCAGCAGTTTAGGTGGGCCAGGCTCCTACAATGAGCAGTTCTTC. Its translation is CASSLGGPGSYNEQFF. The chain is made from TRBV27 and TRBJ2-1, with the D gene uncertain. V loses 2 bases of germline sequence and J loses 0 bases, and the interval between the two ends is 11 bases. The CDR3 spans 16 residues, from the cysteine through the phenylalanine. Only CDR3 DNA remains: 48 bases, in frame from the first base. CDR1 and CDR2 are drawn from the germline V gene (reference sequence): MNHEY, SMNVEV.